This TCR beta chain was retrieved from a study of CD8+ T cells in alopecia areata. This clone has a handful of counts. What it recognizes is unknown. Isolated RNA was reverse transcribed into cDNA used as the sequencing template. This table comes from immunoSEQ multiplex PCR, and its TCRdb copy is limited to in-frame clones, with some not included. This sample has tens of thousands of clones; 40% to 50% occur once, and the top ten carry roughly 51%. General study findings and limits: Scalp sequencing also captures normal skin's resident alphabeta T cells.

V was shortened by 1 base and J by 0 bases, with 15 bases between the two germline ends. The CDR3 contains 18 residues. Germline V gene sequence: CDR1 SNHLY, CDR2 FYNNEI. This clonotype was sampled from a human donor with alopecia areata. The sample taken for sequencing was NKG2D-low CD8+ T cells sorted from blood. The V call is TRBV2, the J call TRBJ2-2; weak D call: TRBD2 (6 bases). Here the CDR3 reads CASSEGRTRRANTGELFF. CDR3 coding DNA: TGTGCCAGCAGTGAAGGCCGCACTAGGAGGGCGAACACCGGGGAGCTGTTTTTT.